This TCR beta chain is from a study of T cells expressing NK-cell markers. Germline loops: CDR1 SQVTM, CDR2 ANQGSEA. The CDR3 totals 14 residues. What made the TCR beta cDNA was 5'RACE template switching with UMIs. TCRdb reanalyzed the 5' RACE reads and collapses them to one entry per CDR3 protein, without DNA. This sample's table reports 400,000 to 550,000 distinct CDR3 sequences. Study-wide points: In several donors, these clonotypes also led the CD3+CD56-NKG2C+ fraction.

Concerning this clonotype: Its antigen is currently unknown.

V is TRBV29-1 and J is TRBJ2-7; without DNA, the TCRdb call of TRBD2 cannot be checked. Sequences were obtained from blood T cells: a sorted CD56 or NKG2C T cell subset, CD4+ or CD8+ T cells, or bulk PBMC T cells (not recorded which). The TCR sequence derives from a woman between 18 and 69 years old in good health. CDR3 protein: CSVEWAGSPYEQYF.